This entry describes one T cell receptor (beta chain). The sample comes from a study of monozygotic twins with inflammatory bowel disease. Following a re-call of the 5' RACE reads, TCRdb has one entry per CDR3 protein and lacks DNA. Its listing shows around 200,000 distinct CDR3 sequences. Material for sequencing was blood. This sequence originates from a human donor with ulcerative colitis or Crohn's disease, or a healthy co-twin of an affected twin (not recorded which).

The CDR3 region is CASRDQTGTVNEKLFF. The chain uses TRBV19 and TRBJ1-4; TCRdb proposes TRBD1, but this gene call is untestable without DNA. Germline CDR1 is LNHDA and CDR2 is SQIVND (reference sequence). The CDR3 loop spans 16 amino acids.